Shown below are 19 T cell receptor beta chains from a single sample sequenced in a study of T cell repertoires in cytomegalovirus infection. A single record per CDR3 protein comes from TCRdb applying MiXCR to the reads. The sample holds 160,000 or so distinct CDR3 sequences, 23% seen once. Sequencing input: PBMCs. These receptors originate from a human donor in good health (CMV status not recorded). Some clones in this sample may be carry-over from other donors' samples.

This clonotype was counted between two and nine times. The chain employs TRBV15 and TRBJ1-5, with TRBD1 matching over 8 bases. The CDR3 runs 15 residues. Unmatched junction bases numbered 5, after V lost 5 bases and J lost 2 bases. CDR1 and CDR2 (germline): LNHNV, YYDKDF (reference sequence). CDR3 protein: CATSGDRRGNQPQHF. The DNA for the CDR3 is TGTGCCACCAGCGGGGACAGGAGGGGCAATCAGCCCCAGCATTTT.

The chain recombines TRBV5-6 with TRBJ2-7; possible D gene TRBD2, 5 bases. The CDR3 runs 16 residues. Trimming took 0 bases from V and 1 from J, leaving 14 bases between them. Per germline, CDR1 SGHDT and CDR2 YYEEEE. The CDR3 DNA follows: TGTGCCAGCAGCTTGGTCCGGGAAATCGGGTCCTACGAGCAGTACTTC. It translates to CASSLVREIGSYEQYF.

J is TRBJ1-6 and V is TRBV7-3; no clear D. The CDR3 has 13 residues. Germline V gene data show CDR1 as SGHTA and CDR2 as FQGTGA. V was shortened by 5 bases and J by 7 bases, with 9 bases between the two germline ends. CDR3 DNA: TGTGCCAGCAGCCTCCGATTAAATTCACCCCTCCACTTT. This translates into CASSLRLNSPLHF.

The chain is built from TRBV15 and TRBJ1-4; 7 nucleotides match TRBD1. Trimming took 2 bases from V and 8 from J; bases not matched to a gene: 2. This CDR3 contains 13 residues. Germline V gives CDR1 LNHNV, CDR2 YYDKDF (reference sequence). The CDR3 reads CATSRQQGEKLFF. In DNA form, the CDR3 reads TGTGCCACCAGCAGACAACAGGGGGAAAAACTGTTTTTT.

The chain joins TRBV28 to TRBJ2-1; D remains unclear. Looked up from germline, CDR1 is MDHEN and CDR2 is SYDVKM. V was pared by 1 base and J by 6 bases, with 16 bases between. This CDR3 is 16 amino acids long. The CDR3 nucleotides are TGTGCCAGCAGTTTATTCATGGTACAAGCCATCAATGAGCAGTTCTTC. Amino acid sequence: CASSLFMVQAINEQFF.

The gene calls are TRBV15 and TRBJ2-1, with D uncertain. Germline assignment: CDR1 LNHNV and CDR2 YYDKDF (reference sequence). The CDR3 runs to 14 residues. The V end lost 0 bases, the J end lost 4 bases, and 7 bases lay between the germline ends. CDR3 in DNA: TGTGCCACCAGCAGAGACCAGAGTTACAATGAGCAGTTCTTC. This sequence encodes CATSRDQSYNEQFF.

This clonotype was picked up many times. The chain employs TRBV7-2 and TRBJ2-6, with D perhaps TRBD2 (5 bases). This CDR3 spans 15 amino acids. Germline V CDR1 and CDR2: SGHTA, FQGNSA. V was cut by 4 bases and J by 0 bases, with 7 bases left in between. The CDR3: CASSSDFSGANVLTF. Here the CDR3 DNA reads TGTGCCAGCAGCTCGGACTTCTCTGGGGCCAACGTCCTGACTTTC.

This clonotype has a handful of counts. A much more abundant neighbour one base away suggests this may be a read error. The rearrangement uses TRBV7-6 and TRBJ2-5, with 8 bases matching TRBD1. The CDR3 is 15 residues long. Germline V gene data show CDR1 as SGHVS and CDR2 as FNYEAQ. Trimming at V came to 2 bases and at J to 1 base, leaving 3 bases not matched to a gene. CDR3 nucleotides: TGTGCCAGCAGCTTACAGGACAGGGCCCAAGAGACCCAGTACTTC. Protein sequence: CASSLQDRAQETQYF.

Many counts were recorded for this clonotype. The chain is built from TRBV7-9 and TRBJ2-5; 10 positions agree with TRBD1. V lost 1 base to trimming and J lost 10 bases; unmatched junction nucleotides: 9. The CDR3 has 15 residues. Germline V gene sequence: CDR1 SEHNR, CDR2 FQNEAQ (reference sequence). The CDR3 protein is CASSLEWDRGNNQYF. The CDR3 DNA sequence: TGTGCCAGCAGCTTAGAATGGGACAGGGGTAATAACCAGTACTTC. The complete variable domain, with remaining parts taken from reference TRBV7-9 and TRBJ2-5, reads DTGVSQNPRHKITKRGQNVTFRCDPISEHNRLYWYRQTLGQGPEFLTYFQNEAQLEKSRLLSDRFSAERPKGSFSTLEIQRTEQGDSAMYLCASSLEWDRGNNQYFGPGTRLLVL.

The chain recombines TRBV5-8 with TRBJ1-1; D is unclear. Trimming cost V 1 base and J 3 bases, with 10 bases left between them. The CDR3 length is 14 residues. Germline assignment: CDR1 SGHTS and CDR2 YDEGEE. In DNA, the CDR3 is TGTGCCAGCAGCTTGAAGACTGTTGACACTGAAGCTTTCTTT. Protein: CASSLKTVDTEAFF. The complete variable domain, with remaining parts taken from reference TRBV5-8 and TRBJ1-1, reads EAGVTQSPTHLIKTRGQQATLRCSPISGHTSVYWYQQALGLGLQFLLWYDEGEERNRGNFPPRFSGRQFPNYSSELNVNALELEDSALYLCASSLKTVDTEAFFGQGTRLTVV.

A few counts support this clonotype. The chain employs TRBV7-9 and TRBJ2-5; D is unresolved. Germline CDR1 reads SEHNR; CDR2 reads FQNEAQ (reference sequence). Deletions cut 3 bases from V and 1 base from J, with 6 bases between. The CDR3 loop spans 13 amino acids. Here the CDR3 reads CASSFGVQETQYF. Here the CDR3 DNA reads TGTGCCAGCAGCTTTGGGGTCCAAGAGACCCAGTACTTC.

This clonotype has more than one count but fewer than ten. This rearrangement joins TRBV28 to TRBJ1-5; 7 nucleotides align to TRBD1. Per germline, CDR1 MDHEN and CDR2 SYDVKM. The trim removed 6 bases at V and 1 base at J, leaving 3 bases unmatched. The CDR3 consists of 14 residues. CDR3 nucleotide sequence: TGTGCCAGCAGGGACAGGTGGAGCAATCAGCCCCAGCATTTT. This encodes CASRDRWSNQPQHF.

This clonotype was found a few times. The V and J genes are TRBV18 and TRBJ2-7; 7 bases match TRBD1. This CDR3 has 15 residues. In germline, CDR1 is KGHSH, CDR2 LQKENI. Trimming cost V 1 base and J 3 bases; bases outside gene matches: 6. This CDR3 is CASSPRQGKDYEQYF. In DNA, the CDR3 is TGTGCCAGCTCACCACGACAGGGAAAAGACTACGAGCAGTACTTC.

The chain carries TRBV28 and TRBJ2-3; D perhaps matches TRBD1 (6 bases). Trimming shortened V by 3 bases and J by 5 bases, and 6 bases separated the two germline ends. The CDR3 length is 12 residues. From germline, CDR1 is MDHEN and CDR2 SYDVKM. The CDR3 region is CASSFRGDTQYF. In nucleotides, the CDR3 is TGTGCCAGCAGTTTCAGGGGAGATACGCAGTATTTT. The variable domain in full, with the rest retrieved from reference TRBV28 and TRBJ2-3, is DVKVTQSSRYLVKRTGEKVFLECVQDMDHENMFWYRQDPGLGLRLIYFSYDVKMKEKGDIPEGYSVSREKKERFSLILESASTNQTSMYLCASSFRGDTQYFGPGTRLTVL.

The V gene is TRBV28, the J gene TRBJ1-6, with D uncertain. Germline V gene data show CDR1 as MDHEN and CDR2 as SYDVKM. The CDR3 runs to 15 residues. Trimming cost V 8 bases and J 3 bases, with 14 bases left between them. CDR3 region: CASQEVRSYNSPLHF. The CDR3 nucleotides are TGTGCCAGCCAAGAAGTACGGAGCTATAATTCACCCCTCCACTTT.

This chain joins TRBV2 and TRBJ2-1; TRBD1 matches 7 bases. CDR3 length equals 16 residues. The germline V gene encodes CDR1 SNHLY and CDR2 FYNNEI. The V and J ends lost 7 bases and 1 base, in that order; junction bases with no gene match: 10. CDR3 DNA: TGTGCCAGCAACCCTGGACAGGCAATGTCCTACAATGAGCAGTTCTTC. The encoded protein is CASNPGQAMSYNEQFF.

This clonotype was counted ten times or more. The genes are TRBV7-2 and TRBJ2-7, with no clear D. Germline loops: CDR1 SGHTA, CDR2 FQGNSA. This CDR3 comprises 12 residues. V lost 5 bases to trimming and J lost 3 bases, with 8 bases between them. This CDR3 is CASSPNFYEQYF. The CDR3 DNA is TGTGCCAGCAGCCCGAATTTCTACGAGCAGTACTTC.

This clonotype was counted between two and nine times. The J gene is TRBJ1-1, the V gene TRBV4-1; unclear D gene. The V end lost 0 bases, the J end lost 0 bases, and 2 bases lay between the germline ends. The CDR3 is made up of 13 amino acids. CDR1 MGHRA and CDR2 YSYEKL come from the germline V gene. CDR3 sequence reads: CASSQDMNTEAFF. The DNA of the CDR3 is TGCGCCAGCAGCCAAGACATGAACACTGAAGCTTTCTTT.

This clonotype was seen ten or more times. The chain has TRBV7-3 and TRBJ2-3; 12 nucleotides line up with TRBD2. The germline V gene encodes CDR1 SGHTA and CDR2 FQGTGA. CDR3 length: 14 amino acids. Trimming cost V 4 bases and J 5 bases; bases outside gene matches: 1. DNA for the CDR3: TGTGCCAGCAGCTCGGGACTAGCGGGAGATACGCAGTATTTT. Protein product: CASSSGLAGDTQYF.